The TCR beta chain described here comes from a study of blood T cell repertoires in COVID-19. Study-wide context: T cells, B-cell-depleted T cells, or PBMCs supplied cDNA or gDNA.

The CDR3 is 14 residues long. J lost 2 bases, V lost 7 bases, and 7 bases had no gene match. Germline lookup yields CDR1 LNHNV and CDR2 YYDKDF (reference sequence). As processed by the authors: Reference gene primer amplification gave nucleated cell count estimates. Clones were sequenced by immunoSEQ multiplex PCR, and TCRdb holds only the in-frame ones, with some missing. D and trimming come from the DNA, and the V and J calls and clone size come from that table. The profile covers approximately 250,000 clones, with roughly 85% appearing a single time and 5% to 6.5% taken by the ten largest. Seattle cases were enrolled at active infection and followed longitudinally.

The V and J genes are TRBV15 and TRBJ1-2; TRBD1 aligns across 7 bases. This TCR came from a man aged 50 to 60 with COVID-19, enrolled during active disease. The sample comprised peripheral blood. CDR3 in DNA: TGTGCCACCACTCTCGCCAGGGGGAACTATGGCTACACCTTC. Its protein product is CATTLARGNYGYTF.